One T cell receptor beta chain is described in this entry. The CDR3 sequence is 13 residues long. Germline CDR1 SEHNR, CDR2 FQNEAQ (reference sequence). Trimming took off 5 bases at V and 6 bases at J, with 14 bases between the two ends. Here immunoSEQ multiplex PCR was the method, and the copy in TCRdb shows in-frame clones only, minus some. The profile shows approximately 76,000 clones, about 88% of them singletons. This sample stems from a study of OX40 agonist ivuxolimab in advanced cancers. Across the whole study: The treatment was a fully human IgG2 OX40 agonist, ivuxolimab. Six ivuxolimab dose levels, 0.01 to 10 mg/kg, were given intravenously every 2 weeks.

The sequencing used CD4+ or CD8+ T cells sorted from blood, collected in a trial of the OX40 agonist ivuxolimab. This clonotype originated in an adult with an advanced solid tumor such as melanoma, head and neck, liver or kidney cancer. This rearrangement joins TRBV7-9 to TRBJ2-7; D is perhaps TRBD2 (6 bases). The CDR3 region is CASSPPRRAEQYF. CDR3 bases: TGTGCCAGCAGCCCCCCAAGGAGGGCCGAGCAGTACTTC.